This T cell receptor (beta chain) was found in a study of control samples from healthy donors and cancer patients. The CDR3 has 15 residues. The assay was immunoSEQ multiplex PCR, and TCRdb's table has in-frame clones only and misses some. The sample consists of about 130,000 clones, about 92% of them appearing once. The J gene is TRBJ2-7, the V gene TRBV7-5; TRBD1 was called by the table and not checked on the DNA. TRBV7-5 is deemed a pseudogene. This TCR was recovered from a man between 50 and 59 years old with head and neck cancer. The material sequenced was PBMCs. The CDR3 loop reads CVRSSLSGGCDEQYF. The CDR3 DNA is TGTGTCAGAAGCTCATTATCAGGGGGGTGTGACGAGCAGTACTTC.